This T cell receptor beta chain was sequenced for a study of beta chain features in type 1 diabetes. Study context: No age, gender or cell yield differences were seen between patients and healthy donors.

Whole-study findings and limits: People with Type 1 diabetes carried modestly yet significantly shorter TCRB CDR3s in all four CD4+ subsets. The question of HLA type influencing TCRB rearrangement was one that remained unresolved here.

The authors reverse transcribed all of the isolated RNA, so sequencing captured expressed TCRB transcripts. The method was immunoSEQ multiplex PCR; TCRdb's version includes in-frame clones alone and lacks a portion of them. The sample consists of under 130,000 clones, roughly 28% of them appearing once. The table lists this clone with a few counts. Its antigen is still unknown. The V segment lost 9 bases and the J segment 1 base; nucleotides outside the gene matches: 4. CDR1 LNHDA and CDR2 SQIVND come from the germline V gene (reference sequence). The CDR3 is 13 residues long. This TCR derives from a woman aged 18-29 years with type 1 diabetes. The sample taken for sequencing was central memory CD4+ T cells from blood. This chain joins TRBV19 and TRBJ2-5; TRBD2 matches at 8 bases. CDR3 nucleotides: TGTGCCAGCCGAACTAGCGGCCAAGAGACCCAGTACTTC. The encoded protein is CASRTSGQETQYF. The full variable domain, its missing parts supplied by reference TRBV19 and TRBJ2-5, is DGGITQSPKYLFRKEGQNVTLSCEQNLNHDAMYWYRQDPGQGLRLIYYSQIVNDFQKGDIAEGYSVSREKKESFPLTVTSAQKNPTAFYLCASRTSGQETQYFGPGTRLLVL.